This TCR beta chain derives from a study of shared clonotypes between healthy human individuals. Whole-study findings and limits: Donor clonotype sharing was expected to depend on sequencing depth. Compared with clonotypes that all four donors shared, non-shared clonotypes had lower generation probabilities.

This CDR3 comprises 16 residues. Germline CDR1 LNHDA, CDR2 SQIVND (reference sequence). V lost 4 bases and J 2 bases, leaving 14 bases between the germline ends. A CD45RA-negative memory subset and a CD45RA+ naive subset were separated from the CD4+ cells. About this clone: Its antigen is as yet unknown.

In the sorted-subset replicate PCRs, approximately 200 ng DNA, 29,000 or so T cell genomes, was used. Clones were read by immunoSEQ multiplex PCR, and TCRdb kept only the in-frame ones, dropping some. Among under 2.5 million clones, 80% to 95% were seen once, and the ten largest hold around 0.4%. The receptor was derived from a young man in good health. Some clones in this sample may be carry-over from other donors' samples. The source material was naive CD4+ T cells from PBMCs. Subset: CD45RA+ positively selected. The chain couples TRBV19 to TRBJ2-2; D not certain. CDR3 protein: CASSRTPWRNTGELFF. DNA of the CDR3: TGTGCCAGTAGTAGAACCCCTTGGCGCAACACCGGGGAGCTGTTTTTT.